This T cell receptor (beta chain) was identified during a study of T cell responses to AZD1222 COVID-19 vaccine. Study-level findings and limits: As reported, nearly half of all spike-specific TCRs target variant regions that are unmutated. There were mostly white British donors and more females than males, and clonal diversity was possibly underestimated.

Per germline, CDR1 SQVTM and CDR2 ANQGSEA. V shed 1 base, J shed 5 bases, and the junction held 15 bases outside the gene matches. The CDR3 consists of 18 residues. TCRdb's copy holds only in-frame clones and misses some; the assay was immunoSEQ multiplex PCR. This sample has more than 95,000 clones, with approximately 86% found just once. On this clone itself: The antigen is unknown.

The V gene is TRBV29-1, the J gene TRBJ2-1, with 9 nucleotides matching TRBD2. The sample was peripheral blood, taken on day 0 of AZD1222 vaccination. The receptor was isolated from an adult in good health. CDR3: CSVEGLGRGLAGNNEQFF. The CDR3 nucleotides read TGCAGCGTTGAAGGGTTGGGTCGTGGCCTAGCGGGAAACAATGAGCAGTTCTTC.